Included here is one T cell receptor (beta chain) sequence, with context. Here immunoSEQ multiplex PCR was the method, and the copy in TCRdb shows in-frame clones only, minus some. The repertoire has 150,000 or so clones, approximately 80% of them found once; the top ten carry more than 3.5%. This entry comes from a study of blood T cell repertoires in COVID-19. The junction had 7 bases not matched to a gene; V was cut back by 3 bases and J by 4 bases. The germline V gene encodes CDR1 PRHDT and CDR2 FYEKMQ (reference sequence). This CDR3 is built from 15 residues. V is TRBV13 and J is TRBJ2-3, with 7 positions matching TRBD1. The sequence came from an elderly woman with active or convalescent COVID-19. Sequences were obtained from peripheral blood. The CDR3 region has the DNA TGTGCCAGCAGCTTGGGACAGAACGCACCAGATACGCAGTATTTT. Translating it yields CASSLGQNAPDTQYF.